This T cell receptor (beta chain) was captured in a study of radiation and T cells in renal cell carcinoma. The overall study: Nephrectomy followed 15 Gy stereotactic body radiation by 4 weeks.

Using immunoSEQ multiplex PCR, the repertoire was profiled, and TCRdb retains in-frame clones only, with some absent. This table has about 150,000 clones, about 85% appearing once. This CDR3 comprises 13 residues. Deletions cut 6 bases from V and 3 bases from J, with 11 bases between. The germline CDR1 and CDR2 sequences are ENHRY and SYGVKD. Points from the study as a whole: In blood, top tumor clones expanded by 2 weeks, shrinking by 4. Pretreatment tumor biopsies were lacking, so baseline clonotypes are unknown.

Of note for this clone: Its antigen is as yet unknown.

Time point: baseline pretreatment blood. Treatment reported: 15 Gy SBRT to primary tumor, nephrectomy 4 weeks later. After SBRT, blood was collected at 2 and 4 weeks, plus baseline. The chain joins TRBV10-3 to TRBJ1-2; possibly TRBD1 for D (5 bases). Sequencing was performed on blood, taken from a patient whose treatment included radiotherapy and nephrectomy. The receptor was isolated from a woman in her seventies with renal cell carcinoma. CDR3 sequence: CAISRDGDYGYTF. For the CDR3, the DNA is TGTGCCATCAGCCGGGACGGAGACTATGGCTACACCTTC.